This T cell receptor (beta chain) derives from a study of early T cells in non-severe SARS-CoV-2 infection. Study-wide background: RNA in bulk from unsorted whole blood was sequenced, and chains were unpaired.

Individual cDNA molecules carried attached unique molecular identifiers. One entry per CDR3 protein, called by TCRdb with MiXCR from the 5' RACE reads. Of some 57,000 distinct CDR3 sequences in the sample, around 9% are singletons; the top ten hold around 21%. Study-wide results and caveats: Anti-spike CD8 responses were favored by VDJdb matching, which missed private and CD4 specificities.

From germline, CDR1 is SNHLY and CDR2 FYNNEI. The CDR3 covers 13 residues. The ends were cut back, 8 bases at V and 0 bases at J, with 8 bases in the middle. This clonotype turned up a few times. Antigen specificity is unknown. The J gene is TRBJ1-3, the V gene TRBV2; D is perhaps TRBD1 (6 bases). The receptor's source is an adult who was a healthcare worker with PCR-confirmed SARS-CoV-2 infection or an uninfected control (not recorded which). The sample taken for sequencing was whole blood. CDR3 nucleotides: TGTGCCAGCGGACAGAGCTCTGGAAACACCATATATTTT. Translating it yields CASGQSSGNTIYF.